The clone carrying this T cell receptor (beta chain) was observed a handful of times. The antigen remains unidentified. This entry belongs to a study of blood T cells in healthy people across ages. Overall study findings and caveats: With unsorted PBMCs, a conclusive comparison of naive versus antigen-experienced cells was not possible. Long-lived donors had more naive CD4+ cells and higher diversity than aged donors. Roughly linear declines in TCR beta diversity per million T cells occurred with age.

The use of a sample-barcoded 5' primer and a J-beta primer mix characterized a second PCR of roughly 7 to 11 cycles. Each of the samples gave a minimum of 3 million paired-end reads that contained CDR3. From the 5' RACE reads, TCRdb called clonotypes with MiXCR, one entry per CDR3 protein. The sample shows about 1.4 million distinct CDR3 sequences, roughly 64% of them seen only once. V lost 4 bases to trimming and J lost 2 bases, with 8 bases between them. CDR1 and CDR2 (germline): SQVTM, ANQGSEA. The CDR3 runs to 12 residues. The receptor was isolated from a man younger than 35 in good health. The rearrangement joins TRBV29-1 to TRBJ2-5; D may be TRBD2 (5 bases). The material sequenced was blood. DNA for the CDR3: TGCAGCGTTGTCGGGGAACAAGAGACCCAGTACTTC. Translated: CSVVGEQETQYF.